The sequence of this T cell receptor (beta chain) was determined in a study of shared clonotypes between healthy human individuals. V was pared by 4 bases and J by 9 bases, with 9 bases between. Germline V lookup: CDR1 LNHDA, CDR2 SQIVND (reference sequence). The CDR3 extends over 11 amino acids. Nashville, Tennessee was home to all donors, each a Caucasian adult. Generated by immunoSEQ multiplex PCR, the TCRdb table keeps only in-frame clones and is missing some. The profile shows over a million clones, 97% to 99% of them singletons. The chain combines TRBV19 with TRBJ1-1; D gene unclear. The TCR sequence derives from a man younger than 40 in good health. Sequenced: naive CD4+ T cells sorted from blood. Subset: CD45RA+ positively selected. CDR3 DNA sequence: TGTGCCAGTAGTAACACAGTTAAAGCTTTCTTT. This translates into CASSNTVKAFF.